This T cell receptor (beta chain) emerged from a study of T cell responses to AZD1222 COVID-19 vaccine. Findings and limits, study-wide: In the spike-specific TCR repertoire, nearly half reportedly target unmutated variant regions.

The assay was immunoSEQ multiplex PCR, and TCRdb's table has in-frame clones only and misses some. The data contain 100,000 to 150,000 clones, about 88% of them seen just once; the ten biggest clones take up roughly 10%. Germline V lookup: CDR1 KGHSH, CDR2 LQKENI. V was pared by 5 bases and J by 10 bases, with 21 bases between. The CDR3 totals 15 residues. Concerning this clone: Its target is not known.

This sequence was found in an adult in good health. The source material was peripheral blood, sampled on day 0 of AZD1222 vaccination. The chain employs TRBV18 and TRBJ2-1, with D tentatively TRBD1 or TRBD2 (5 bases each). Here the CDR3 DNA reads TGTGCCAGCTCAGGTCTAGGGACGCACGGCGGGGAGCAGTTCTTC. This encodes CASSGLGTHGGEQFF.